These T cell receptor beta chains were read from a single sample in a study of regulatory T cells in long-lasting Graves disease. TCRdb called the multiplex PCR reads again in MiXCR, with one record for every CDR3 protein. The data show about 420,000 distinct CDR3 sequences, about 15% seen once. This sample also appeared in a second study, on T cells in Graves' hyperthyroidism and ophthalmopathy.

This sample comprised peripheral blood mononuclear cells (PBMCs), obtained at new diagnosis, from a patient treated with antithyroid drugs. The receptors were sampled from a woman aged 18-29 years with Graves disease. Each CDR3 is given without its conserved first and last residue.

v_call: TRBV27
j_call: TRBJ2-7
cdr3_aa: ASRPQGLAGGPYEQY

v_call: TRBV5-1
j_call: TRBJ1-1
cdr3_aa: ASSLGERTGGAQNTEAF

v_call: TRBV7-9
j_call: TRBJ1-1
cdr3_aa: ASRSRQLGTEAF

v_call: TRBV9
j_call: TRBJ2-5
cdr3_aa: ASSAGLGQETQY

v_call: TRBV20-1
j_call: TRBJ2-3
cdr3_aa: SASPGTSGMGTDTQY

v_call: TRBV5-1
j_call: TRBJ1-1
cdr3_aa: ASSLWGGNTEAF

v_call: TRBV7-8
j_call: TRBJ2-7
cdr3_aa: ASSAGASAGYEQY

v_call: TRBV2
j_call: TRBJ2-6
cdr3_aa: ARGGALANVLT

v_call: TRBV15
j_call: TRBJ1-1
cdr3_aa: ATSRGGERGTEAF

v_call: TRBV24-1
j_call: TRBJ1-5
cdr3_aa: ATSDSKGQSNQPQH

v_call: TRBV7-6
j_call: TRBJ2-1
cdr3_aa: ASSFIAGPRNNEQF

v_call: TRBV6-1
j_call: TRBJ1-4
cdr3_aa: ASSRTLTNEKLF

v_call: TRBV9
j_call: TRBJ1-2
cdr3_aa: ASSVVSGSYGYT

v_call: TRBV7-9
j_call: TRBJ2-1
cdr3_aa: ASSLSSGGSYNEQF

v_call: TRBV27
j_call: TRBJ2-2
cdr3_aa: ASSLSRTVLTGELF

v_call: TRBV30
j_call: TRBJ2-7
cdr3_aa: AWSGDYEEQY

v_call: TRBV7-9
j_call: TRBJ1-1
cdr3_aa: ASSFEARAEAF

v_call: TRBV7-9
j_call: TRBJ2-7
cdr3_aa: ASSRRLAGGYEQY

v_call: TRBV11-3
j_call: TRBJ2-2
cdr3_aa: ASSATSGRNTGELF

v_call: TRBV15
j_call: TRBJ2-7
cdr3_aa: ATSRGYYEQY

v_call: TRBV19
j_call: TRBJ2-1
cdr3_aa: ASSATLAGGEQF

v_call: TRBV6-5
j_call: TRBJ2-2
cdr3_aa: ASSYSRMSANTGELF

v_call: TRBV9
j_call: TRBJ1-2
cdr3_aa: ASSVRQNYGYT

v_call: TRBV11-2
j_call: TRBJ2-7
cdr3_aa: ASSFLGPDEQY

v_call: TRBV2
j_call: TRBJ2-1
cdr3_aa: ASKRDEAYNEQF

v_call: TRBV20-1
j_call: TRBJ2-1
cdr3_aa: SARNRVRGSYNEQF

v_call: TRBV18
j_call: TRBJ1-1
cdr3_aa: ASSPPGQGGAF

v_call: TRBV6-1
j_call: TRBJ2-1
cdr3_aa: ASSILAGGYNEQF

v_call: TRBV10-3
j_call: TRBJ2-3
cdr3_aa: AIRTSGLEADTQY

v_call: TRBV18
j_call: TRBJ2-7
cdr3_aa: ASPRLAGAYEQY

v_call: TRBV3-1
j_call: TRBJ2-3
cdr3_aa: ASSHETSGRKKNTQY

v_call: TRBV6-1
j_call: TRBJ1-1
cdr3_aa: ASSPRGTGMDTEAF

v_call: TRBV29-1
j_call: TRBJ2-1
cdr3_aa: SVELAGGSNEQF

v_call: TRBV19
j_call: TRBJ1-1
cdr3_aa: ASNILGTEAF

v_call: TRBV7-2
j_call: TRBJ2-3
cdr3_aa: ASSLQGASSTDTQY

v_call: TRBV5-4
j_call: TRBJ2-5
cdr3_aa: ASSLGDQETQY

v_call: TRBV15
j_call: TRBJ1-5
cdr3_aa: ATQQGWNQPQH

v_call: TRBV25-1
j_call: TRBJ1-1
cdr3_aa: ASSEGQGGSGEGTN

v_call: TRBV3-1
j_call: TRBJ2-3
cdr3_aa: ASSQRVLREDTQY

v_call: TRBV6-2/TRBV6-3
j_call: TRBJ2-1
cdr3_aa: ASSSRTGLNEQF

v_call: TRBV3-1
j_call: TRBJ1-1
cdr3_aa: ASSGRQPNTEAF

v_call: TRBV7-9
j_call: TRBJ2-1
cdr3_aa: ASSFSGRDEQF

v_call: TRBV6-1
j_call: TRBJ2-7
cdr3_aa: ASNSEGTGIYEQY

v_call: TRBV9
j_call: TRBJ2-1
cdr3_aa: ASSVAQGGSYNEQF

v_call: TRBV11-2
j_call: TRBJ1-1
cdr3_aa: ASRERETNTEAF

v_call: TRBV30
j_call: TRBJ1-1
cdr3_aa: AWTPGPGTEAF

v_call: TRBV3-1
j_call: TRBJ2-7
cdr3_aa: ASSQDPAGTYEQY

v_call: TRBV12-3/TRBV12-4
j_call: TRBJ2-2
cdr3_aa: ASIRAGRTGELF

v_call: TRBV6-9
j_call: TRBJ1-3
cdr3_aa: ASSYSRLSGNTIY

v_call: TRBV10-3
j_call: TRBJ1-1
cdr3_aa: AISGTGGWNTEAF